Shown below are 18 T cell receptor beta chains from a single sample sequenced in a study of Ad26.COV2.S vaccination and SARS-CoV-2 variants. Treatment described: some 20 received Ad26.COV2.S at low or high dose, single or two shots; a few received placebo; per-sample allocation not given. At day 63 after the first vaccine or placebo injection, samples were drawn. Assay used: immunoSEQ multiplex PCR; TCRdb lists only in-frame clones, some missing. The sample has about 350,000 clones, approximately 84% seen once. The input for sequencing was peripheral blood, taken in a trial of Ad26.COV2.S vaccine versus placebo. Receptor source: a person aged 18-65 years who received the Ad26.COV2.S COVID-19 vaccine or a placebo.

The chain links TRBV11-3 to TRBJ2-2; 9 bases match TRBD1. Germline CDR1 is SGHNT and CDR2 is YENEEA. V was clipped by 5 bases and J by 3 bases; unmatched bases: 4. There are 15 residues in the CDR3. CDR3 DNA sequence: TGTGCCAGCAGCACACAGGGGGCCGACACCGGGGAGCTGTTTTTT. Its protein product is CASSTQGADTGELFF. The variable domain in full, with the rest retrieved from reference TRBV11-3 and TRBJ2-2, is EAGVVQSPRYKIIEKKQPVAFWCNPISGHNTLYWYLQNLGQGPELLIRYENEEAVDDSQLPKDRFSAERLKGVDSTLKIQPAELGDSAVYLCASSTQGADTGELFFGEGSRLTVL.

The rearrangement links TRBV5-6 to TRBJ2-3; D gene uncertain. Trimming took off 0 bases at V and 0 bases at J, with 14 bases between the two ends. CDR1 and CDR2 (germline): SGHDT, YYEEEE. This CDR3 is 17 amino acids long. The DNA for the CDR3 is TGTGCCAGCAGCTTGGGCCTTATCAGTCCTAGCACAGATACGCAGTATTTT. It translates to CASSLGLISPSTDTQYF.

The chain has TRBV5-1 and TRBJ2-2, with D unresolved. Trimming left V 1 base short and J 6 bases short, with 7 bases between. This CDR3 comprises 13 residues. Germline CDR1 SGHRS, CDR2 YFSETQ. The CDR3 loop reads CASSLQGSGELFF. CDR3 bases: TGCGCCAGCAGCTTGCAAGGATCCGGGGAGCTGTTTTTT.

The V gene is TRBV19, the J gene TRBJ2-1, with D possibly being TRBD2 (5 bases). CDR1 and CDR2 (germline): LNHDA, SQIVND (reference sequence). The germline V and J ends were trimmed by 6 bases and 8 bases, with 17 bases remaining between them. CDR3 length: 14 residues. This CDR3 reads CASRKDPSADEQFF. The DNA of the CDR3 is TGTGCCAGTAGGAAAGACCCGTCAGCGGATGAGCAGTTCTTC.

This clone was recorded a few times. The chain couples TRBV19 to TRBJ2-7, with a weak D call TRBD2 (5 bases). In germline, CDR1 is LNHDA, CDR2 SQIVND (reference sequence). Trimming stripped 4 bases from V and 0 bases from J, with 10 bases between. This CDR3 is built from 14 residues. DNA of the CDR3: TGTGCCAGTAGTAAAGGTCGGGACTCCTACGAGCAGTACTTC. Translating it yields CASSKGRDSYEQYF.

This rearrangement joins TRBV5-4 to TRBJ2-1, with TRBD2 as a possible D gene (6 bases). Trimming removed 2 bases from V and 6 bases from J, with 12 bases in between. The CDR3 is made up of 14 amino acids. The germline V gene encodes CDR1 SGHNT and CDR2 YYREEE (reference sequence). CDR3: CASSFGLASNEQFF. The CDR3 DNA is TGTGCCAGCAGCTTCGGGCTAGCGAGCAATGAGCAGTTCTTC.

This chain joins TRBV5-4 and TRBJ1-3; tentative D call: TRBD1 (5 bases). The V gene's germline CDR1 is SGHNT and CDR2 YYREEE (reference sequence). V was clipped by 3 bases and J by 0 bases, with 10 bases between them. The CDR3 totals 15 residues. The CDR3 DNA is TGTGCCAGCAGCTCCGGGACCGACTCTGGAAACACCATATATTTT. Its protein product is CASSSGTDSGNTIYF. Variable domain in full (rest from reference TRBV5-4 and TRBJ1-3): ETGVTQSPTHLIKTRGQQVTLRCSSQSGHNTVSWYQQALGQGPQFIFQYYREEENGRGNFPPRFSGLQFPNYSSELNVNALELDDSALYLCASSSGTDSGNTIYFGEGSWLTVV.

A single count supports this clone. The CDR3 DNA reads TGTGCCAGCAGCTTAGCGCTGGGAGACCAAGAGACCCAGTACTTC. Translating it yields CASSLALGDQETQYF. This sequence joins TRBV7-9 and TRBJ2-5, with D possibly TRBD2 on 5 matching bases. CDR3 size: 15 residues. CDR1 is SEHNR and CDR2 is FQNEAQ in the germline V gene (reference sequence). The V end was cut by 0 bases, the J end by 0 bases, with 8 bases between.

This rearrangement joins TRBV5-1 to TRBJ2-3; 12 bases are a match to TRBD2. The length of the CDR3 is 15 residues. V shed 2 bases and J 3 bases; nucleotides not matched to a gene: 1. Germline CDR1 is SGHRS and CDR2 is YFSETQ. CDR3 sequence reads: CASSFTSGRTDTQYF. The CDR3 bases are TGCGCCAGCAGCTTCACTAGCGGGAGGACAGATACGCAGTATTTT.

This clone was detected only once. V usage is TRBV11-3 and J usage is TRBJ1-1, with unresolved D. V was clipped by 5 bases and J by 0 bases, with 7 bases between them. The germline CDR1 and CDR2 sequences are SGHNT and YENEEA. This CDR3 has 13 amino acids. Here the CDR3 reads CASSTSLNTEAFF. The CDR3 bases are TGTGCCAGCAGCACATCCTTGAACACTGAAGCTTTCTTT.

This rearrangement joins TRBV3-1 (or the pseudogene TRBV3-2) to TRBJ2-5; TRBD2 might be the D (5 bases). Between the trimmed V and J ends, which lost 5 bases and 5 bases, there was a span of 18 bases. Germline V gene lookup returns CDR1 LGHDT and CDR2 YNNKEL (reference sequence). The CDR3 spans 15 residues. The CDR3 sequence: CASSNGIPFSETQYF. The CDR3 DNA is TGTGCCAGCAGCAACGGGATTCCTTTCTCTGAGACCCAGTACTTC.

The V call is TRBV2, the J call TRBJ2-7; 7 bases align to TRBD1. Trimming cost V 4 bases and J 3 bases; bases outside gene matches: 6. The CDR3 is made up of 14 amino acids. Germline values: CDR1 SNHLY, CDR2 FYNNEI. The CDR3 bases are TGTGCCAGCAGTGTCGGGCAGGGGGTCTACGAGCAGTACTTC. It translates to CASSVGQGVYEQYF.

The chain has TRBV7-9 and TRBJ1-1; D is uncertain. V was pared by 2 bases and J by 5 bases, with 15 bases between. Germline V gives CDR1 SEHNR, CDR2 FQNEAQ (reference sequence). CDR3 size: 15 residues. CDR3 sequence: CASSLSPGRGTEAFF. Written as DNA, the CDR3 is TGTGCCAGCAGCTTAAGTCCCGGGAGAGGGACTGAAGCTTTCTTT.

V and J are TRBV7-9 and TRBJ1-1; D ambiguous. There are 17 residues in the CDR3. The V gene's germline CDR1 is SEHNR and CDR2 FQNEAQ (reference sequence). The ends were cut back, 6 bases at V and 6 bases at J, with 26 bases in the middle. The CDR3 bases are TGTGCCAGCAGTTCCGGCGCTGGAGGGCGAGGTTTCTCTGAAGCTTTCTTT. Residues: CASSSGAGGRGFSEAFF.

The chain has TRBV18 and TRBJ1-5; D is ambiguous. This CDR3 contains 15 residues. V was cut by 2 bases and J by 4 bases, with 12 bases left in between. Germline CDR1 reads KGHSH; CDR2 reads LQKENI. For the CDR3, the DNA is TGTGCCAGCTCACCAGGACCCATGGGGAATCAGCCCCAGCATTTT. Translated: CASSPGPMGNQPQHF.

The rearrangement links TRBV6-6 to TRBJ2-7; 7 nucleotides match TRBD1. This CDR3 is 14 amino acids long. V shed 5 bases and J 4 bases; nucleotides not matched to a gene: 8. The germline V gene encodes CDR1 MNHNY and CDR2 SVGAGI (reference sequence). CDR3 coding DNA: TGTGCCAGCAGTCCGCCGGGACAGAAGTACGAGCAGTACTTC. Protein sequence: CASSPPGQKYEQYF.

The CDR3 region is CSGAGGATDTQYF. CDR3 coding DNA: TGCAGCGGTGCAGGGGGGGCGACAGATACGCAGTATTTT. The chain recombines TRBV29-1 with TRBJ2-3; D is perhaps TRBD1 or TRBD2 (7 bases each). There are 13 residues in the CDR3. The germline V and J ends were trimmed by 7 bases and 3 bases, with 14 bases remaining between them. Germline CDR1 is SQVTM and CDR2 is ANQGSEA.

This clone was counted a few times. The chain is built from TRBV6-2 or TRBV6-3 and TRBJ2-2; the D gene is possibly TRBD2 (6 bases). V was trimmed by 4 bases and J by 7 bases, leaving 22 bases between them. This CDR3 contains 17 residues. Germline V gene lookup returns CDR1 MNHEY and CDR2 SVGEGT. CDR3 bases: TGTGCCAGCAGTTTACTAGCCGGAGGGAGTACTGGCGGGGAGCTGTTTTTT. Translating gives CASSLLAGGSTGGELFF.